This TCR beta chain is from a study of blood T cells in healthy people across ages. This clonotype was counted between two and nine times. A J-beta primer mix and a sample-barcoded 5' primer were used in a second PCR of about 7 to 12 cycles. TCRdb redid the calling of the 5' RACE reads with MiXCR, one entry per CDR3 protein. Of more than 1,400,000 distinct CDR3 sequences listed, about 40% are singletons. The CDR3 is 15 residues long. V was pared by 5 bases and J by 7 bases, with 11 bases of the junction left unmatched. Germline loops: CDR1 SEHNR, CDR2 FQNEAQ (reference sequence). V usage is TRBV7-9 and J usage is TRBJ2-1; TRBD2 matches at 7 bases. The sample taken for sequencing was blood. The origin of this receptor is a woman between 18 and 30 years old in good health. The CDR3 here is CASSPRLAERNEQFF. CDR3 coding DNA: TGTGCCAGCAGCCCACGACTAGCTGAGCGGAATGAGCAGTTCTTC.